The rows below give T cell receptor beta chains drawn from one sample of a study of T-cell memory formation after mild COVID-19. In TCRdb, the 5' RACE reads were re-called with MiXCR into one record per CDR3 protein. The profile shows 200,000 to 250,000 distinct CDR3 sequences, around 9.5% of them singletons. The specimen sequenced was PBMCs or a T cell subset sorted from them (not recorded which). These receptors were collected from a man younger than 35 who had mild COVID-19 (a few samples of this study predate the infection). Cell type and time point are not known. The CDR3 runs from the conserved cysteine through the conserved F or W. A D gene is named only where the DNA matches it firmly. The size of a clone is reported for some rows only, either as once, few or many, or as a class for expanded clones.

>many|TRBV7-9|TRBJ2-1|TRBD2
TGTGCCAGCAGCCCCCGACGGGGGGGCTCCTACAATGAGCAGTTCTTC
CASSPRRGGSYNEQFF
>-|TRBV29-1|TRBJ2-3|TRBD2
TGCAGTGTACCCGGGGGGGCGATCACAGATACGCAGTATTTT
CSVPGGAITDTQYF
>few|TRBV5-1|TRBJ2-5|TRBD2
TGCGCCAGCAGCCCTGACCCGGGACTAGTGAAGACCCAGTACTTC
CASSPDPGLVKTQYF
>-|TRBV5-1|TRBJ1-6|-
TGCGCCAGCAGCCGGGTCGCCGGGACCTATAATTCACCCCTCCACTTT
CASSRVAGTYNSPLHF
>-|TRBV6-1|TRBJ1-2|TRBD1
TGTGCCAGCAGTGAACCGGGACAGGCAAACTATGGCTACACCTTC
CASSEPGQANYGYTF
>many|TRBV5-6|TRBJ2-5|-
TGTGCCAGCAGCCCGTCCTACCAAGAGACCCAGTACTTC
CASSPSYQETQYF
>-|TRBV5-4|TRBJ1-1|-
TGTGCCAGCAGCCCGTCTGGGGAGAACACTGAAGCTTTCTTT
CASSPSGENTEAFF
>many|TRBV7-2|TRBJ2-5|TRBD1
TGTGCCAGCAGCCCGTCCCGGACAGGTCCAGGGACCCAGTACTTC
CASSPSRTGPGTQYF
>-|TRBV12-3/TRBV12-4|TRBJ2-1|TRBD2
TGTGCCAGCAGCTTCGGGACTAGCGGCCACAATGAGCAGTTCTTC
CASSFGTSGHNEQFF
>many|TRBV7-9|TRBJ1-4|TRBD1
TGTGCCAGCAGCTTACGGACAGGGGGCGGTGAAAAACTGTTTTTT
CASSLRTGGGEKLFF
>-|TRBV14|TRBJ1-4|-
TGTGCCAGCAGCCAAGGAGGGACGGTTGGCGAAAAACTGTTTTTT
CASSQGGTVGEKLFF
>few|TRBV2|TRBJ2-2|-
TGTGCCAGCAGTGATCTCTACAGGGCGAACACCGGGGAGCTGTTTTTT
CASSDLYRANTGELFF
>-|TRBV24-1|TRBJ2-3|TRBD1
TGTGCCACCAGTGATTTGCAGGGGGCGAGCACAGATACGCAGTATTTT
CATSDLQGASTDTQYF
>-|TRBV4-1|TRBJ2-1|-
TGCGCCAGCAGCCAAGAGTCTTCTGGGGGGAGGCAGTTCTTC
CASSQESSGGRQFF
>-|TRBV5-1|TRBJ2-5|-
TGCGCCAGCAGCTATAGACAGACCCAAGAGACCCAGTACTTC
CASSYRQTQETQYF
>-|TRBV18|TRBJ2-5|-
TGTGCCAGCTCACCACTTGGCGGGGTAGAGACCCAGTACTTC
CASSPLGGVETQYF
>few|TRBV11-3|TRBJ2-1|-
TGTGCCAGCAGCCACGGAAACCGGAGGGGCTCCAATGAGCAGTTCTTC
CASSHGNRRGSNEQFF
>-|TRBV5-1|TRBJ1-1|-
TGCGCCAGCAGCATAGGGACGGACTCCTATAACACTGAAGCTTTCTTT
CASSIGTDSYNTEAFF
>-|TRBV11-2|TRBJ1-6|-
TGTGCCAGCAGCTTAGAGTTACCGAATTCACCCCTCCACTTT
CASSLELPNSPLHF
>-|TRBV6-4|TRBJ2-3|-
TGTGCCACCGGGGACGATACGCAGTATTTT
CATGDDTQYF
>-|TRBV14|TRBJ2-2|TRBD1
TGTGCCAGCAGCCAAGGGGGGACAGGGCCGAACACCGGGGAGCTGTTTTTT
CASSQGGTGPNTGELFF
>few|TRBV29-1|TRBJ1-1|-
TGCAGCGTTGAAGACTTCAGAAACAGGATAGATAGAGCTTTCTTT
CSVEDFRNRIDRAFF
>-|TRBV11-2|TRBJ2-5|-
TGTGCCAGCAGCCGGACTGATGAAGAGACCCAGTACTTC
CASSRTDEETQYF
>few|TRBV4-1|TRBJ2-3|TRBD2
TGCGCCAGCGCCGGGAGAGCGGGGTACACAGATACGCAGTATTTT
CASAGRAGYTDTQYF
>-|TRBV12-3/TRBV12-4|TRBJ2-6|TRBD1
TGTGCCAGCAGTCGGACAGGGACTCACTCTGGGGCCAACGTCCTGACTTTC
CASSRTGTHSGANVLTF
>-|TRBV5-6|TRBJ2-3|-
TGTGCCAGCAGCTTTAGGCGGGGATCAGATACGCAGTATTTT
CASSFRRGSDTQYF
>many|TRBV12-5|TRBJ2-5|TRBD2
TGTGCTAGTTCCCCCGGGACTAGCAGGGAGACCCAGTACTTC
CASSPGTSRETQYF
>-|TRBV7-9|TRBJ1-1|-
TGTGCCAGCAGCTTAGCCGGGGCCACTGAAGCTTTCTTT
CASSLAGATEAFF
>few|TRBV5-1|TRBJ2-1|TRBD2
TGCGCCAGCAGCCGTAGCGGGGGGGCCGGGAATGAGCAGTTCTTC
CASSRSGGAGNEQFF
>many|TRBV28|TRBJ2-7|-
TGTGCCAGCAGCTTGGGGAGCACGTCCTACGAGCAGTACTTC
CASSLGSTSYEQYF
>once|TRBV20-1|TRBJ1-6|TRBD1
TGCAGTGCTAGGAGGGGGGACAGGGCTTCACCCCTCCACTTT
CSARRGDRASPLHF
>-|TRBV5-1|TRBJ2-5|-
TGCGCCAGCAGCTTGGCCGGCGGCGGGGAAGTGGAGACCCAGTACTTC
CASSLAGGGEVETQYF
>few|TRBV30|TRBJ1-6|-
TGTGCCTGGAAGCATAAGGGTTTTTCACCCCTCCACTTT
CAWKHKGFSPLHF
>-|TRBV6-5|TRBJ2-3|TRBD1
TGTGCCAGCAGTTACTCGTTTATCCGGACAGGGAACACAGATACGCAGTATTTT
CASSYSFIRTGNTDTQYF
>many|TRBV15|TRBJ1-1|-
TGTGCCACCAGCAGTGTAAGGGGTGAAGCTTTCTTT
CATSSVRGEAFF
>few|TRBV4-1|TRBJ2-7|-
TGCGCCAGCACCCGATCCTCGGAGGGGGGAGGCACCTACGAGCAGTACTTC
CASTRSSEGGGTYEQYF
>few|TRBV7-2|TRBJ1-2|-
TGTGCCAGCAGCTTAGGGGGGAGTCGGAACTATGGCTACACCTTC
CASSLGGSRNYGYTF
>once|TRBV7-3|TRBJ1-6|-
TGTGCCAGCAGTCATGGGACGTGGAATTCACCCCTCCACTTT
CASSHGTWNSPLHF
>-|TRBV29-1|TRBJ2-3|TRBD2
TGCAGCGTGGGGACGGGGGGGAACACAGATACGCAGTATTTT
CSVGTGGNTDTQYF
>many|TRBV18|TRBJ2-7|-
TGTGCCACCTCAGGAGGGTCGTCCTACGAGCAGTACTTC
CATSGGSSYEQYF
>-|TRBV5-5|TRBJ1-1|TRBD1
TGTGCCAGCAGTCGACAGGGGGCACTTAGCACTGAAGCTTTCTTT
CASSRQGALSTEAFF
>many|TRBV7-6|TRBJ2-3|-
TGTGCCAGCAGCTTACGGCAAGACAGCACAGATACGCAGTATTTT
CASSLRQDSTDTQYF
>few|TRBV7-2|TRBJ1-2|TRBD1
TGTGCCAGCAGCTCGACAGGGGGCGTTGGCTACACCTTC
CASSSTGGVGYTF
>-|TRBV29-1|TRBJ1-1|-
TGCAGCGTTGAGGCGCCCGAGGTCATGAACACTGAAGCTTTCTTT
CSVEAPEVMNTEAFF
>many|TRBV20-1|TRBJ2-3|-
TGCAGTGCTAGAGACCCGGCGAGAGGCCCCGGCACAGATACGCAGTATTTT
CSARDPARGPGTDTQYF
>-|TRBV2|TRBJ1-1|-
TGTGCCAGCAGTACGAGGGGTGGCAGGGCGTACACTGAAGCTTTCTTT
CASSTRGGRAYTEAFF
>few|TRBV20-1|TRBJ1-2|-
TGCAGTGCTACACCCGGGACTCTAAACTATGGCTACACCTTC
CSATPGTLNYGYTF
>-|TRBV15|TRBJ2-6|-
TGTGCCACGGGAATGGGGGGTGCTAGCTCTGGGGCCAACGTCCTGACTTTC
CATGMGGASSGANVLTF
>few|TRBV5-1|TRBJ1-1|TRBD1
TGCGCCAGCAGCTTCCAGGGGGCCCTGAACACTGAAGCTTTCTTT
CASSFQGALNTEAFF
>few|TRBV18|TRBJ2-2|TRBD1
TGTGCCAGCTCACCGTGGACAGGGGAAGGGGAGCTGTTTTTT
CASSPWTGEGELFF
>-|TRBV4-1|TRBJ2-7|-
TGCGCCAGCAGCCAAGATTGGGGGCCATACGAGCAGTACTTC
CASSQDWGPYEQYF
>many|TRBV7-9|TRBJ2-1|TRBD2
TGTGCCAGCAGCCGGGGGGGCAATGAGCAGTTCTTC
CASSRGGNEQFF